This T cell receptor (beta chain) was observed in a study of T cell responses to AZD1222 COVID-19 vaccine. Only in-frame clones appear in the TCRdb table, and some are missing; sequencing was by immunoSEQ multiplex PCR. Of around 76,000 clones listed, 84% are singletons. CDR3 length: 13 residues. The germline V gene has CDR1 MNHEY and CDR2 SVGAGI. The V end was cut by 6 bases, the J end by 0 bases, with 6 bases between. Study findings and constraints: Among the donors, most were white British and more were female, and clonal diversity was possibly underestimated. Among those given AZD1222, only 5 to 7 were seropositive at baseline.

This clone appeared once. Its antigen remains unknown. The genes are TRBV6-5 and TRBJ1-3; D unclear. The specimen comprised peripheral blood, sampled on day 0 of AZD1222 vaccination. The TCR comes from an adult in good health. CDR3 protein: CASRDNSGNTIYF. CDR3 sequence (DNA): TGTGCCAGCAGGGATAACTCTGGAAACACCATATATTTT.